This TCR beta chain was captured by sequencing in a study of cytomegalovirus exposure and HLA in healthy donors. Vbeta (60) and Jbeta (13) primers were used in the PCR. Here immunoSEQ multiplex PCR was the method, and the copy in TCRdb shows in-frame clones only, minus some. The table gives about 55,000 clones; the top ten clones make up 9% to 15% of it. Germline V gene data show CDR1 as SGHRS and CDR2 as YFSETQ. With 3 bases clipped from V and 4 bases from J, the junction kept 10 bases outside the gene matches. CDR3 length: 17 amino acids. The receptor was derived from a woman in her sixties or seventies in good health and CMV-seropositive. The specimen was PBMCs. The chain carries TRBV5-1 and TRBJ2-1; 10 positions agree with TRBD2. CDR3 DNA sequence: TGCGCCAGCAGCTCGAGTATTAGCGGGGGGCCATACAATGAGCAGTTCTTC. It codes for CASSSSISGGPYNEQFF.